The source of this T cell receptor beta chain is a study of T cell repertoires in aging, cancer and after chemotherapy. Study results and caveats: Untreated cancer patients had significantly lower blood TCR diversity than age-matched healthy donors.

Rearranged V-D-J TRB sequences were amplified with a mixed TRB-A/B primer pool. One entry per CDR3 protein, called by TCRdb with MiXCR from the multiplex PCR reads. The sample consists of 2,500 to 3,500 distinct CDR3 sequences, 20% to 25% of them appearing once. Peripheral blood genomic DNA, not sorted cells or RNA, was the template. Per the germline V gene, CDR1 is MNHEY and CDR2 is SVGAGI. V lost 0 bases, J lost 2 bases, and 13 bases lay in between. The CDR3 spans 16 residues. In this sample, this clonotype is medium-sized. Its specificity is unknown. The sample consisted of blood. The receptor comes from a human donor with a solid tumor. The chain couples TRBV6-5 to TRBJ1-1; D might be TRBD1 (5 bases). The CDR3 sequence is CASSYSTGRINTEAFF. Written as DNA, the CDR3 is TGTGCCAGCAGTTACTCGACGGGACGGATTAACACTGAAGCTTTCTTT.